The TCR beta chain described here comes from a study of blood T cell repertoires in COVID-19. About the research overall: Samples representing acute and convalescent COVID-19 were sourced from the United States, Italy and Spain. From T cells, B-cell-depleted T cells, or PBMCs came the material, which was cDNA or gDNA.

Original methodology: Amplification of reference gene primers provided the estimated nucleated cell counts. Clones were sequenced by immunoSEQ multiplex PCR, and TCRdb holds only the in-frame ones, with some missing. The V and J calls and clone size were taken over from that table, and D and trimming were inferred from the DNA. The profile shows some 38,000 clones, roughly nine tenths of them singletons. Germline V gene sequence: CDR1 KGHSH, CDR2 LQKENI. The CDR3 extends over 16 amino acids. V lost 6 bases to trimming and J lost 2 bases, with 17 bases between them. The genes are TRBV18 and TRBJ2-1; D is perhaps TRBD2 (7 bases). The receptor was isolated from a man aged 50 to 59 with active COVID-19. The sequenced material came from peripheral blood. The CDR3 DNA sequence: TGTGCCAGCTCCCTTTCTTCGGGGGGCCCCTACAATGAGCAGTTCTTC. This codes for CASSLSSGGPYNEQFF.